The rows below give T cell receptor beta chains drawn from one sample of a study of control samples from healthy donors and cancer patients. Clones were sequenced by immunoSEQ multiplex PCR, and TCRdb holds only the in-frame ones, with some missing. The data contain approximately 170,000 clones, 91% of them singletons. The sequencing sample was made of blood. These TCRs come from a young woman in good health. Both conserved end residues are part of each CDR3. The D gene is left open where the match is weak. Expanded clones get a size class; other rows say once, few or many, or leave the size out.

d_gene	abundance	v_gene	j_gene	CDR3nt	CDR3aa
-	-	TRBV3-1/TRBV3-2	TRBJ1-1	TGTGCCAGCAGCCGGACGTCGAACACTGAAGCTTTCTTT	CASSRTSNTEAFF
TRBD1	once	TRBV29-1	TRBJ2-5	TGCAGCGTTGAAGATCGGTCAGGGGGATCAGAGACCCAGTACTTC	CSVEDRSGGSETQYF
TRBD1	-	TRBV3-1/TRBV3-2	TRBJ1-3	TGTGCCAGCAGCCCACCGACAGGGGCTAGAAACACCATATATTTT	CASSPPTGARNTIYF
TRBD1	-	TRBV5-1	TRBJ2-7	TGCGCCAGCAGCCTGGGACAGGGGGTCTACGAGCAGTACTTC	CASSLGQGVYEQYF
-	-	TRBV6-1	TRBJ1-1	TGTGCCAGCAGTGAAGCGTATGGGGCCGGCACTGAAGCTTTCTTT	CASSEAYGAGTEAFF
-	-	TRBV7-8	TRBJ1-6	TGTGCCAGCAGCTTAGCGGCGTCGGGGTCACCCCTCCACTTT	CASSLAASGSPLHF
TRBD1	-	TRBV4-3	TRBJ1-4	TGCGCCAGCAGCCAAGAAAGGACAGGTGCAACTAATGAAAAACTGTTTTTT	CASSQERTGATNEKLFF
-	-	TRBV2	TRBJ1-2	TGTGCCAGCAGTACACCCGGGACAAACTATGGCTACACCTTC	CASSTPGTNYGYTF
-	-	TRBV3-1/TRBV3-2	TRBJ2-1	TGTGCCAGCAGCCAAGTATTAGCGGAATACAATGAGCAGTTCTTC	CASSQVLAEYNEQFF
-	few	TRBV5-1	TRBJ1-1	TGCGCCAGCAGCTTGGGCAGCTTGAACACTGAAGCTTTCTTT	CASSLGSLNTEAFF
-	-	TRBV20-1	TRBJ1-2	TGCAGTGCTCCGGACAGTTATGGCTACACCTTC	CSAPDSYGYTF
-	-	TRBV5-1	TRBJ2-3	TGCGCCAGCAGCTTGGATGGGGGTGGGAGCACAGATACGCAGTATTTT	CASSLDGGGSTDTQYF
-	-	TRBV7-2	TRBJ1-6	TGTGCCAGCAGCTTGGACGGCCTTTCACCCCTCCACTTT	CASSLDGLSPLHF
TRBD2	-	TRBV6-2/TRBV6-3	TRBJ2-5	TGTGCCAGCAGTTTTCCGGGGGGGTACCAAGAGACCCAGTACTTC	CASSFPGGYQETQYF
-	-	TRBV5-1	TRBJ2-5	TGCGCCAGCAGCTTGGGGCGCCAAGAGACCCAGTACTTC	CASSLGRQETQYF
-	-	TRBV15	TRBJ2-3	TGTGCCACCAGCAGAGGAGGGCTTCAGTCCACAGATACGCAGTATTTT	CATSRGGLQSTDTQYF
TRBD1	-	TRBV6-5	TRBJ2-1	TGTGCCACCATGGACAGGGGAAGGTATGAGCAGTTCTTC	CATMDRGRYEQFF
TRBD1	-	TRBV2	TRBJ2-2	TGTGCCAGCAGTGGACAGGGGGCGCGGGGCGGGGAGCTGTTTTTT	CASSGQGARGGELFF
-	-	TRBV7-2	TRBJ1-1	TGTGCCAGCAGCTTATGGGAGTTCGTGAACACTGAAGCTTTCTTT	CASSLWEFVNTEAFF
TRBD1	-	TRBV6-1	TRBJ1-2	TGTGCCAGCAGTGAGACAGGGAGAGATGGCTACACCTTC	CASSETGRDGYTF
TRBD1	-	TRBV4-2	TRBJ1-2	TGTGCCAGCAGCCGGGGACAGTCCTATGGCTACACCTTC	CASSRGQSYGYTF
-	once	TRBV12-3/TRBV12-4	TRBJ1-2	TGTGCCAGCAGTTTGATGGGGGGTGGCTACACCTTC	CASSLMGGGYTF
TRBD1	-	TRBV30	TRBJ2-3	TGTGCCTGGAGTGTAAAGGGACAGGGTGGAGATACGCAGTATTTT	CAWSVKGQGGDTQYF
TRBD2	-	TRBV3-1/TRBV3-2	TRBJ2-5	TGTGCCAGCAGCCAAGACAGGCTAGCGGGGGGGCAGGGGGAGACCCAGTACTTC	CASSQDRLAGGQGETQYF
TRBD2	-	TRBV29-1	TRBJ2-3	TGCAGCGTTGGACTAGCCACCACAGATACGCAGTATTTT	CSVGLATTDTQYF
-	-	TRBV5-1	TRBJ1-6	TGCGCCAGCAGCTTGGATCGTAATTCACCCCTCCACTTT	CASSLDRNSPLHF
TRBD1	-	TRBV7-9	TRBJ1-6	TGTGCCAGCAGCCGGGACAGGGGGAATTCACCCCTCCACTTT	CASSRDRGNSPLHF
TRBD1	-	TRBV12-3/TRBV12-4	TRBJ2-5	TGTGCCAGCAGAGGACAGGGCCAAGAGACCCAGTACTTC	CASRGQGQETQYF
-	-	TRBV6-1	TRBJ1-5	TGTGCCAGCAGTGAGAGGGTAGAACAGCCCCAGCATTTT	CASSERVEQPQHF
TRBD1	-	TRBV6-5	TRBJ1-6	TGTGCCAGCAGTTACTCGAGACAGGGTTATTCACCCCTCCACTTT	CASSYSRQGYSPLHF
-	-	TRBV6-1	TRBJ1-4	TGTGCCAGCAGTGAAGGGGCAACTAATGAAAAACTGTTTTTT	CASSEGATNEKLFF
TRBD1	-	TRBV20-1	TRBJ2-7	TGCAGTGCTAGGGGACAGGGCGAGCAGTACTTC	CSARGQGEQYF
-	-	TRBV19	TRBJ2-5	TGTGCCAGTAGTATAGGCGGGCGGGGCAGGGAGACCCAGTACTTC	CASSIGGRGRETQYF
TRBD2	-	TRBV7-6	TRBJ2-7	TGTGCCAGCAGCGCCGGGACTAGCGGGAGGTATGAGCAGTACTTC	CASSAGTSGRYEQYF
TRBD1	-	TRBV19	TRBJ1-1	TGTGCCAGTAGTATTGAGACAGGGGCGACTCTGGCTTTCTTT	CASSIETGATLAFF
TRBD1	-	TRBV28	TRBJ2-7	TGTGCCAGCAGTTCCACCGGGACAGGGGGCTACGAGCAGTACTTC	CASSSTGTGGYEQYF
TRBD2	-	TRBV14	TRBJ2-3	TGTGCCAGCAGCCCACTAGCGGGAGAGAGAGATACGCAGTATTTT	CASSPLAGERDTQYF
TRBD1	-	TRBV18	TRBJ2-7	TGTGCCAGCTCACCAGGGGGACAGGGTCGCGAGCAGTACTTC	CASSPGGQGREQYF
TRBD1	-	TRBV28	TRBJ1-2	TGTGCCAGCAGTTTGGGCCGGGACAGCTATGGCTACACCTTC	CASSLGRDSYGYTF
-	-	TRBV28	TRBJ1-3	TGTGCCAGCAGTTTAAGGGGGACCTCTGGAAACACCATATATTTT	CASSLRGTSGNTIYF
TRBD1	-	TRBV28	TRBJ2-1	TGTGCCAGCAGTTCTCCGGGACAGGGTGACAATGAGCAGTTCTTC	CASSSPGQGDNEQFF
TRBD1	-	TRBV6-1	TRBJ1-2	TGTGCCAGCAGTGAAGGGGACAGGAACTATGGCTACACCTTC	CASSEGDRNYGYTF
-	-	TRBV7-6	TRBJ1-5	TGTGCCAGCAGCCGGGGACAAACCAATCAGCCCCAGCATTTT	CASSRGQTNQPQHF
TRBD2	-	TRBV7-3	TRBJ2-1	TGTGCCAGCAGCCCCCAGACTAGCGGGAACAATGAGCAGTTCTTC	CASSPQTSGNNEQFF
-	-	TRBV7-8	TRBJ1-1	TGTGCCAGCACAGCGGGACGGGGGAACACTGAAGCTTTCTTT	CASTAGRGNTEAFF
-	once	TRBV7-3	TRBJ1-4	TGTGCCAGCAGCTTAACGAAGGCTACTAATGAAAAACTGTTTTTT	CASSLTKATNEKLFF
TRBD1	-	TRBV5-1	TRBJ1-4	TGCGCCAGCAGGGACAGGGGGTCAACTAATGAAAAACTGTTTTTT	CASRDRGSTNEKLFF
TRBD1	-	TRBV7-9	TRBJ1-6	TGTGCCAGCAACCGGGACAGTTATAATTCACCCCTCCACTTT	CASNRDSYNSPLHF
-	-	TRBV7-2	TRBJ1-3	TGTGCCAGCAGCCCCGGCTCTAGCTCCGGAAACACCATATATTTT	CASSPGSSSGNTIYF
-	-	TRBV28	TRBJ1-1	TGTGCCAGCAGTTTACCCAGGGCTCGAGCTTTCTTT	CASSLPRARAFF
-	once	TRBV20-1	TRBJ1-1	TGCAGTGCTAGGACAGAGGGAGCTTTCTTT	CSARTEGAFF
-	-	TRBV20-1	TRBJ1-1	TGCAGTGCTAGGAGGAACACTGAAGCTTTCTTT	CSARRNTEAFF
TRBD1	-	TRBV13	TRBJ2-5	TGTGCCAGCAGCTTGACAGGGGTGGGGGAGACCCAGTACTTC	CASSLTGVGETQYF
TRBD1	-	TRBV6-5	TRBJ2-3	TGTGCCAGCAGTTACAGACAGGGGGGCACAGATACGCAGTATTTT	CASSYRQGGTDTQYF
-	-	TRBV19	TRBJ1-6	TGTGCCAGTAGTGCCTCGACGTATTCACCCCTCCACTTT	CASSASTYSPLHF
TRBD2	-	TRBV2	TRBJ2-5	TGTGCCAGCAGGGGACTAGCGGGAGGGTGGGAGACCCAGTACTTC	CASRGLAGGWETQYF
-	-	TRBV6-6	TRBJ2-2	TGTGCCAGCAGTCCCGGCGGACAGAACACCGGGGAGCTGTTTTTT	CASSPGGQNTGELFF